Listed below are T cell receptor beta chains from one sample, sequenced in a study of tumor-infiltrating lymphocytes in primary liver carcinoma. In TCRdb, the multiplex PCR reads were re-called with MiXCR into one record per CDR3 protein. The sample carries 300,000 to 400,000 distinct CDR3 sequences, more than 55% recorded once. The material sequenced was peripheral blood. These receptors all stem from a man aged 35 to 55 with primary liver carcinoma and hepatitis B virus infection. Each CDR3 is given with its conserved first and last residue. Each record gives: clone size, D gene, V gene, J gene, CDR3 DNA, CDR3 protein. D genes are given only for firm matches. A clone size is listed for some rows: how often the clone was seen (once, few, many), or a class if it is expanded.

abundance: few; d_gene: -; v_gene: TRBV7-9; j_gene: TRBJ1-5; CDR3nt: TGTGCCGGCGCCATGGCAGGGGCACAGCCCCAGCATTTT; CDR3aa: CAGAMAGAQPQHF
abundance: many; d_gene: -; v_gene: TRBV12-3/TRBV12-4; j_gene: TRBJ2-1; CDR3nt: TGTGCCAGCCAATTTGGCGGAGGCAATGAGCAGTTCTTC; CDR3aa: CASQFGGGNEQFF
abundance: once; d_gene: TRBD2; v_gene: TRBV29-1; j_gene: TRBJ2-1; CDR3nt: TGCAGCATTGTGCGCGCGGGAGGGCCCTATGAACAGTTCTTC; CDR3aa: CSIVRAGGPYEQFF
abundance: -; d_gene: TRBD2; v_gene: TRBV7-8; j_gene: TRBJ2-1; CDR3nt: TGTGCCAGCAGCTTAATATCAGCGGGAGGCGACAATGAGCAGTTCTTC; CDR3aa: CASSLISAGGDNEQFF
abundance: -; d_gene: TRBD1; v_gene: TRBV11-1; j_gene: TRBJ1-6; CDR3nt: TGTGTCAGCAGCATCGACAGGGGGCATAGTTCACCCCTCCACTTT; CDR3aa: CVSSIDRGHSSPLHF
abundance: many; d_gene: -; v_gene: TRBV5-6; j_gene: TRBJ1-6; CDR3nt: TGTGCCAGCAGCTTGTCGGGCCGGACCAAGGGGGATTCACCCCTCCACTTT; CDR3aa: CASSLSGRTKGDSPLHF
abundance: -; d_gene: -; v_gene: TRBV30; j_gene: TRBJ2-1; CDR3nt: TGTGCCTGGAGTGTAAAGATTGAGCAGTTCTTC; CDR3aa: CAWSVKIEQFF
abundance: -; d_gene: -; v_gene: TRBV6-5; j_gene: TRBJ2-3; CDR3nt: TGTGCCAGCACCTCCGGGACTTTTTTCTCCACAGATACGCAGTATTTT; CDR3aa: CASTSGTFFSTDTQYF
abundance: -; d_gene: TRBD1; v_gene: TRBV5-4; j_gene: TRBJ2-7; CDR3nt: TGTGTCAGCAGCCCAACCGGGACAGGGATCAAGGAGCAGTACTTC; CDR3aa: CVSSPTGTGIKEQYF
abundance: -; d_gene: -; v_gene: TRBV12-3/TRBV12-4; j_gene: TRBJ2-1; CDR3nt: TGTCCCAGCAGAGGGTCAGGGGTCGAGCAGTTCTTC; CDR3aa: CPSRGSGVEQFF
abundance: few; d_gene: -; v_gene: TRBV6-6; j_gene: TRBJ1-6; CDR3nt: TGTGCCAGCAGTCCTCTGGGGGGGCAGAAATCACCCCTCCACTTT; CDR3aa: CASSPLGGQKSPLHF
abundance: many; d_gene: TRBD2; v_gene: TRBV4-3; j_gene: TRBJ2-5; CDR3nt: TGCGCCAGCAGCCAAGCGGCTAGCGGGAGGACTGGTGAGACCCAGTACTTC; CDR3aa: CASSQAASGRTGETQYF